Listed below are T cell receptor beta chains from one sample, sequenced in a study of blood T cell repertoires in COVID-19. The table came from immunoSEQ multiplex PCR; TCRdb's copy has only in-frame clones and leaves some out. The top ten hold 3.6% of the sample, which has 350,000 to 450,000 clones, 85% seen once. Sequenced: peripheral blood. Every receptor here comes from a woman aged 18-29 years with acute or convalescent COVID-19. Both conserved end residues are part of each CDR3. D genes are given only for firm matches. Clone size is shown for a subset of rows, as once, few, many or a class of expanded clone.

TGCGCCAGCAGCCAAGTAAACGAGCAGTACTTC	CASSQVNEQYF	TRBV4-1	NA	NA	TRBJ2-7
TGTGCCAGCAGCTTGGGACCGGGGAAGATGAACACTGAAGCTTTCTTT	CASSLGPGKMNTEAFF	TRBV5-5	NA	NA	TRBJ1-1
TGTGCCTGGAGCATTACTAGGGAGAAAGAAGAAGCTTTCTTT	CAWSITREKEEAFF	TRBV30	NA	NA	TRBJ1-1
TGTGCCAGCAGCGTAGCTGAGAGGGACACTGAAGCTTTCTTT	CASSVAERDTEAFF	TRBV9	NA	NA	TRBJ1-1
TGTGCCAGTAGACTAGCGGGGAACTCCTACAATGAGCAGTTCTTC	CASRLAGNSYNEQFF	TRBV2	NA	TRBD2	TRBJ2-1
TGCGCCAGCAGCTCCAACGGGAAATCTAGCGAACTCTCCTACGAGCAGTACTTC	CASSSNGKSSELSYEQYF	TRBV5-1	NA	NA	TRBJ2-7
TGTGCCAGTGATTCGGGGGTCAATCAGCCCCAGCATTTT	CASDSGVNQPQHF	TRBV19	NA	NA	TRBJ1-5
TGTGCCAGCAGTCCGTCGGAGGGACGGTCTGAAGGCTACACCTTC	CASSPSEGRSEGYTF	TRBV28	NA	NA	TRBJ1-2
TGTGCCAGCAGTCCCGGAGGGTTTTCACCCCTCCACTTT	CASSPGGFSPLHF	TRBV27	NA	NA	TRBJ1-6
TGTGCCATCGGGTTGGGGGGTGTCTACGAGCAGTACTTC	CAIGLGGVYEQYF	TRBV6-6	NA	NA	TRBJ2-7
TGTGCCAGCACCAGCCGGGTCTCTGGAAACACCATATATTTT	CASTSRVSGNTIYF	TRBV2	NA	NA	TRBJ1-3
TGTGCCAGCAGCGTAGCGGACAGCAACCAGTTCTTC	CASSVADSNQFF	TRBV9	once	NA	TRBJ2-1
TGTGCCAGCAGTGAAAGGGGGCGGAACACCGGGGAGCTGTTTTTT	CASSERGRNTGELFF	TRBV2	once	TRBD1	TRBJ2-2
TGCGCCAGCAGCCAAGAAGCCAGGGGGTTTCTGTTTTTT	CASSQEARGFLFF	TRBV4-1	NA	TRBD1	TRBJ1-4
TGTGCCAGTAGGAGCGGGAGCTCCTACGAGCAGTACTTC	CASRSGSSYEQYF	TRBV19	once	TRBD2	TRBJ2-7
TGTGCCAGCAGCTCCCCTCACCCATTACAGGGCCAAGAGACCCAGTACTTC	CASSSPHPLQGQETQYF	TRBV7-3	NA	NA	TRBJ2-5
TGTGCCAGCTCGGGGGGTAGTCCCTACGAGCAGTACTTC	CASSGGSPYEQYF	TRBV6-5	NA	TRBD2	TRBJ2-7
TGCGCCAGCAGAACAACCGGGACTGTAAATGAAAAACTGTTTTTT	CASRTTGTVNEKLFF	TRBV5-1	NA	NA	TRBJ1-4
TGTGCCAGCAGCTCTACACAGGGGGCGAAGCCCCAGCATTTT	CASSSTQGAKPQHF	TRBV7-2	NA	TRBD1	TRBJ1-5
TGTGCCAGCAGTTACTCGGCGGGAGGTCGGGGCTACACCTTC	CASSYSAGGRGYTF	TRBV6-5	NA	NA	TRBJ1-2
TGTGCCAGCAGCTTAGCCTCGGGACAGGGAAAGGATACGCAGTATTTT	CASSLASGQGKDTQYF	TRBV11-2	NA	TRBD1	TRBJ2-3
TGTGCCAGCAGTCTGGGGCGGGAGGGGACAGATACGCAGTATTTT	CASSLGREGTDTQYF	TRBV28	NA	TRBD2	TRBJ2-3
TGTGCCAGCAGTTTCCAGACTAGCGCCAATGAGCAGTTCTTC	CASSFQTSANEQFF	TRBV2	NA	TRBD2	TRBJ2-1
TGTGCTAGTGGTTTGGTAGGGCGGGAAGAAGCTTTCTTT	CASGLVGREEAFF	TRBV12-5	NA	NA	TRBJ1-1
TGTGCCAGTAGTGACGGGGGGTTGAACACTGAAGCTTTCTTT	CASSDGGLNTEAFF	TRBV19	once	NA	TRBJ1-1
TGTGCCAGCAGCCCCCTGGGGACAGGGAGCAACTATGGCTACACCTTC	CASSPLGTGSNYGYTF	TRBV3-1/TRBV3-2	NA	TRBD1	TRBJ1-2
TGTGCCAGCAGCTTAGCGGGCCTGATGGGCACTAATGAAAAACTGTTTTTT	CASSLAGLMGTNEKLFF	TRBV7-8	NA	NA	TRBJ1-4
TGTGCCAGCAGCACCCAGGGCCTAATGAACACTGAAGCTTTCTTT	CASSTQGLMNTEAFF	TRBV28	NA	NA	TRBJ1-1
TGCGCCAGCAGCTCCTCCAGGGGTAAGGACGAGCAGTACTTC	CASSSSRGKDEQYF	TRBV5-1	NA	NA	TRBJ2-7
TGTGCCAGCAGCTTAGCAATCCTAGCGGGAGGACAGCAGTTCTTC	CASSLAILAGGQQFF	TRBV7-2	once	TRBD2	TRBJ2-1
TGTGCCAGCAGTGAAAGGGGCAGGGCCTACGAGCAGTACTTC	CASSERGRAYEQYF	TRBV2	NA	NA	TRBJ2-7
TGTGCCCGCGGAGGGGGAGGCTCTGGAAACACCATATATTTT	CARGGGGSGNTIYF	TRBV30	once	NA	TRBJ1-3
TGCGCCAGCAGCCAAGGCGGTAGGGAGTGGAAAACTGAAGCTTTCTTT	CASSQGGREWKTEAFF	TRBV4-1	NA	NA	TRBJ1-1
TGTGCCAGCAGTGAATTCGGGTTGAACACTGAAGCTTTCTTT	CASSEFGLNTEAFF	TRBV2	NA	NA	TRBJ1-1
TGCAGTGCTAGTATCGGAGGGACAGCGTATAATTCACCCCTCCACTTT	CSASIGGTAYNSPLHF	TRBV20-1	once	TRBD1	TRBJ1-6
TGTGCCAGTAGTTCGCCGGGGGGGGAGGAGACCCAGTACTTC	CASSSPGGEETQYF	TRBV19	once	TRBD2	TRBJ2-5
TGTGCCAGCAGCTTAAGGGATCCGGGGGACACTGAAGCTTTCTTT	CASSLRDPGDTEAFF	TRBV7-9	NA	NA	TRBJ1-1
TGTGCCAGCAGTTACTCGAACACCGCCGACTACGAGCAGTACTTC	CASSYSNTADYEQYF	TRBV6-5	NA	NA	TRBJ2-7
TGTGCCAGCAGCTCCAGCTCCTATAATTCACCCCTCCACTTT	CASSSSSYNSPLHF	TRBV7-3	NA	NA	TRBJ1-6
TGTGCCAGCGAGGGGGACAGGGGCACTGAAGCTTTCTTT	CASEGDRGTEAFF	TRBV2	NA	TRBD1	TRBJ1-1
TGTGCCAGCAGCCCAAGACAGGGCGCCGGCTATGGCTACACCTTC	CASSPRQGAGYGYTF	TRBV7-2	few	TRBD1	TRBJ1-2
TGTGCCAGCAGTCCCGGTGGGGGCGAGCAGCCCCAGCATTTT	CASSPGGGEQPQHF	TRBV27	NA	NA	TRBJ1-5
TGTGCCAGTAGTCACGTCGGGAACTATGGCTACACCTTC	CASSHVGNYGYTF	TRBV19	once	NA	TRBJ1-2
TGCAGCGGAGCAGGGGGCCCCTCTGGAAACACCATATATTTT	CSGAGGPSGNTIYF	TRBV29-1	NA	TRBD1	TRBJ1-3
TGTGCCAGCAGCCAAGTGAGGGGCGGGAGAACCACCTACGAGCAGTACTTC	CASSQVRGGRTTYEQYF	TRBV3-1/TRBV3-2	few	TRBD2	TRBJ2-7
TGTGCCAGCAGTGAAATTTCCGGGACTTATGGGCAGCCCCAGCATTTT	CASSEISGTYGQPQHF	TRBV2	NA	NA	TRBJ1-5
TGTGCCAGCCAGAGGGCGGGAGGTGCAGATACGCAGTATTTT	CASQRAGGADTQYF	TRBV6-5	NA	TRBD2	TRBJ2-3
TGTGCCAGCAGTATCCCGGGACAGGGGATCACCTTC	CASSIPGQGITF	TRBV27	NA	TRBD1	TRBJ1-2
TGTGCCACCAGCAGATCCGACAGGCACTTAGCTAACTATGGCTACACCTTC	CATSRSDRHLANYGYTF	TRBV15	NA	NA	TRBJ1-2
TGCAGCGTTGCCCCGCGGCAGAAACTTGGGGAGACCCAGTACTTC	CSVAPRQKLGETQYF	TRBV29-1	NA	NA	TRBJ2-5